The 4 T cell receptor beta chains below come from one sample, sequenced in a study of cytomegalovirus exposure and HLA in healthy donors. Measured with immunoSEQ multiplex PCR; TCRdb has only the in-frame clones, and not every one. The table includes about 160,000 clones, more than 70% detected once. The sequenced sample consisted of PBMCs. The receptors were gathered from a man aged 25-40 years in good health and CMV-seropositive.

The CDR3 here is CASSTLLAFSYNEQFF. The CDR3 nucleotides read TGTGCCAGTAGTACCCTACTAGCGTTCTCCTACAATGAGCAGTTCTTC. The chain carries TRBV19 and TRBJ2-1; 7 bases match TRBD2. V gave up 4 bases and J gave up 0 bases; unmatched junction bases: 6. The CDR3 extends over 16 amino acids. CDR1 and CDR2 (germline): LNHDA, SQIVND (reference sequence).

This CDR3 is CASSELAGGSGELFF. The DNA for the CDR3 is TGTGCCAGCAGTGAACTAGCGGGAGGTTCCGGGGAGCTGTTTTTT. The rearrangement uses TRBV6-4 and TRBJ2-2; the match to TRBD2 covers 12 bases. The CDR3 runs 15 residues. V shed 3 bases and J 6 bases; nucleotides not matched to a gene: 2. Germline CDR1 reads MRHNA; CDR2 reads SNTAGT.

This chain uses TRBV5-1 with TRBJ2-4; 8 bases align to TRBD2. CDR1 is SGHRS, CDR2 YFSETQ, per germline. The CDR3 has 15 amino acids. V gave up 0 bases and J gave up 7 bases; unmatched junction bases: 6. The CDR3 bases are TGCGCCAGCAGCTTGGCCCGGGGGGGAATGAACATTCAGTACTTC. This sequence encodes CASSLARGGMNIQYF. The entire variable domain, with the rest obtained from reference TRBV5-1 and TRBJ2-4, is as follows: KAGVTQTPRYLIKTRGQQVTLSCSPISGHRSVSWYQQTPGQGLQFLFEYFSETQRNKGNFPGRFSGRQFSNSRSEMNVSTLELGDSALYLCASSLARGGMNIQYFGAGTRLSVL.

This chain uses TRBV27 with TRBJ2-3; 7 positions match TRBD1. Trimming at V came to 5 bases and at J to 0 bases, leaving 2 bases not matched to a gene. CDR1 and CDR2 (germline): MNHEY, SMNVEV (reference sequence). The CDR3 spans 14 residues. The CDR3 DNA reads as TGTGCCAGCAGTGGGACAGCGAGCACAGATACGCAGTATTTT. Its protein is CASSGTASTDTQYF.